Shown below are 8 T cell receptor beta chains from a single sample sequenced in a study of spatial heterogeneity in lung cancer. MiXCR, run by TCRdb on the 5' RACE reads, gives a single entry per CDR3 protein. There are 95,000 to 120,000 distinct CDR3 sequences in the sample; more than 10% occur only once, and about 24% lies in the top ten. This sample's time point: blood at routine non-recurrence follow-up after resection. Here the sequenced sample was PBMCs, taken at follow-up. These receptors all stem from a female donor with early-stage non-small cell lung cancer.

Ten or more counts support this clonotype. V and J are TRBV7-2 and TRBJ2-3; unclear D gene. The CDR3 runs 12 residues. Germline CDR1 reads SGHTA; CDR2 reads FQGNSA. V gave up 2 bases and J gave up 4 bases, with 4 bases separating them. CDR3 coding DNA: TGTGCCAGCAGCTTATTTCCAGATACGCAGTATTTT. Translated, it gives CASSLFPDTQYF.

V usage is TRBV7-2 and J usage is TRBJ2-3, with 10 positions matching TRBD2. CDR1 and CDR2 (germline): SGHTA, FQGNSA. This CDR3 has 19 residues. The J segment lost 2 bases and the V segment lost 1 base, leaving 12 bases of the junction unmatched. For the CDR3, the DNA is TGTGCCAGCAGCTTAGTTAGTAGCGGGAGGCCGATAATCACAGATACGCAGTATTTT. Amino acids: CASSLVSSGRPIITDTQYF.

This rearrangement joins TRBV7-9 to TRBJ2-7, with 7 positions matching TRBD2. V lost 3 bases to trimming and J lost 12 bases; unmatched junction nucleotides: 8. This CDR3 is 12 amino acids long. Looked up from germline, CDR1 is SEHNR and CDR2 is FQNEAQ (reference sequence). Here the CDR3 DNA reads TGTGCCAGCAGCTTTGAGGCTGGGAGGGTGTACGTC. Residues: CASSFEAGRVYV.

This clonotype has a count of ten or more. The chain carries TRBV4-3 and TRBJ2-1; 8 bases agree with TRBD2. Trimming removed 5 bases from V and 0 bases from J; junction bases left unmatched: 6. The CDR3 is made up of 16 amino acids. From germline, CDR1 is LGHNA and CDR2 YSLEER. The CDR3 DNA follows: TGCGCCAGCAGCAACCGACTAGCGATCTCCTACAATGAGCAGTTCTTC. Protein sequence: CASSNRLAISYNEQFF.

This clonotype was seen a few times. J is TRBJ2-1 and V is TRBV11-2, with a possible D match to TRBD2 (5 bases). This CDR3 has 16 residues. The germline gives CDR1 SGHAT, CDR2 FQNNGV. V was clipped by 0 bases and J by 5 bases, with 14 bases between them. The CDR3 protein is CASSLDRRILHNEQFF. CDR3 DNA: TGTGCCAGCAGCTTAGATCGGAGGATACTACACAATGAGCAGTTCTTC.

This clonotype was detected a few times. The CDR3 DNA sequence: TGTGCCAGCTCAAAAATAGATAGGGGCGCTGAAGCTTTCTTT. Translated, it gives CASSKIDRGAEAFF. The chain combines TRBV18 with TRBJ1-1; tentatively, D is TRBD1 (5 bases). Germline assignment: CDR1 KGHSH and CDR2 LQKENI. Trimming left V 5 bases short and J 6 bases short, with 16 bases between. This CDR3 has 14 amino acids.

This clonotype appeared a few times. The chain has TRBV15 and TRBJ2-5; 7 nucleotides match TRBD2. The J segment lost 3 bases and the V segment lost 5 bases, leaving 6 bases of the junction unmatched. Germline CDR1 is LNHNV and CDR2 is YYDKDF (reference sequence). The CDR3 runs 14 residues. CDR3 sequence reads: CATSPGLTKETQYF. DNA for the CDR3: TGTGCCACCAGCCCGGGACTAACGAAAGAGACCCAGTACTTC.

This clonotype showed up many times. V gene TRBV12-3 or TRBV12-4 combines with J gene TRBJ1-6; no clear D. V shed 4 bases and J shed 0 bases, with 7 bases lying between them. CDR3 length equals 15 residues. For the CDR3, the DNA is TGTGCCAGCAGTTCAATGTCCTCCTATAATTCACCCCTCCACTTT. Encoded protein: CASSSMSSYNSPLHF.